This T cell receptor (beta chain) comes out of a study of shared clonotypes between healthy human individuals. The V end was cut by 3 bases, the J end by 0 bases, with 13 bases between. CDR1 and CDR2 from the germline V gene are SGDLS and YYNGEE. The CDR3 has 16 residues. The assay was immunoSEQ multiplex PCR, and TCRdb's table has in-frame clones only and misses some. The table lists 600,000 to 800,000 clones, just under 75% of them singletons. In regard to this clone: Its antigen remains unidentified.

Overall study findings and caveats: How much donors shared clonotypes was expected to be affected by sequencing depth. Incompleteness in sorted-subset sequencing, despite large depth, was shown by rarefaction.

The chain carries TRBV9 and TRBJ1-3; D is possibly TRBD1 (6 bases). The sequenced sample consisted of memory CD4+ T cells sorted from blood. Subset meaning: CD45RA-negative fraction. The TCR comes from a woman aged 25 to 39 in good health. The CDR3 sequence is CASSARQANSGNTIYF. The CDR3 bases are TGTGCCAGCAGCGCGAGACAGGCTAACTCTGGAAACACCATATATTTT.